This entry lists 12 T cell receptor beta chains sequenced from one sample in a study of human T cells and chemical hapten exposure (dated by TCRdb to about 2021). Library construction relied on RACE. These reads were obtained on a NextSeq 500. TCRdb trimmed the raw reads at Q25, called clones with MiXCR and kept productive beta chains. Merged by CDR3 protein, the rows form single entries marked with the most common genes and DNA. The sample includes a few hundred thousand distinct CDR3 sequences, with approximately 7.5% observed a single time. The top ten constitute 0.9% to 1.5% of the sample. Read against the paper, the sample's time point label means: pre-sensitization, week 0. Interpreted using the paper, the treatment or condition label stands for: therapeutic diphenylcyclopropenone sensitization with weekly scalp DPC. Material: whole blood, obtained in connection with sensitization to the hapten diphenylcyclopropenone (DPC). The receptors come from a man younger than 35 with alopecia areata. Some clones in this sample may be carry-over from other donors' samples.

This clonotype has only a few counts. J is TRBJ1-1 and V is TRBV10-3, with D possibly matching TRBD1 (6 bases). Trimming removed 7 bases at V and 5 bases at J, with 20 bases between. The germline V gene has CDR1 ENHRY and CDR2 SYGVKD. The CDR3 runs to 15 residues. The CDR3 bases are TGTGCCATCACCAGACAGGTGCCTCCGGGGACTGAAGCTTTCTTT. Amino acids: CAITRQVPPGTEAFF.

The chain recombines TRBV7-3 with TRBJ2-2, with TRBD1 as a possible D gene (5 bases). V was shortened by 2 bases and J by 3 bases, with 13 bases between the two germline ends. This CDR3 comprises 16 residues. Germline V gives CDR1 SGHTA, CDR2 FQGTGA. The CDR3 loop reads CASSLWPGPDTGELFF. CDR3 in DNA: TGTGCCAGCAGCTTATGGCCAGGGCCCGACACCGGGGAGCTGTTTTTT.

There are a few counts of this clonotype. The V and J genes are TRBV20-1 and TRBJ1-2, with 8 bases identical to TRBD1. V was pared by 1 base and J by 10 bases, with 8 bases of the junction left unmatched. The V gene's germline CDR1 is DFQATT and CDR2 SNEGSKA (reference sequence). The CDR3 loop spans 13 amino acids. The CDR3 DNA reads as TGCAGTGCTAGAGGGACAGGGACTCTGGTCTACACCTTC. It codes for CSARGTGTLVYTF.

This clonotype was recorded many times. V gene TRBV28 combines with J gene TRBJ1-3, with D hard to call. CDR3 length: 14 residues. V dropped 6 bases and J dropped 0 bases, with 9 bases sitting between them. Germline values: CDR1 MDHEN, CDR2 SYDVKM. The CDR3 sequence: CASSMTPSGNTIYF. CDR3 nucleotides: TGTGCCAGCAGCATGACACCCTCTGGAAACACCATATATTTT. Drawing the rest from reference TRBV28 and TRBJ1-3, the complete variable domain is DVKVTQSSRYLVKRTGEKVFLECVQDMDHENMFWYRQDPGLGLRLIYFSYDVKMKEKGDIPEGYSVSREKKERFSLILESASTNQTSMYLCASSMTPSGNTIYFGEGSWLTVV.

This chain joins TRBV6-6 and TRBJ2-5; weak D call: TRBD1 (6 bases). The V gene's germline CDR1 is MNHNY and CDR2 SVGAGI (reference sequence). The CDR3 is 15 amino acids. With 5 bases removed from V and 1 base from J, the gap between germline ends came to 14 bases. CDR3 in DNA: TGTGCCAGCAGTATTTCGACAGGCGCCCAAGAGACCCAGTACTTC. Its translation is CASSISTGAQETQYF.

This clonotype was found many times. The genes are TRBV29-1 and TRBJ1-6, with D perhaps TRBD1 (5 bases). Germline V lookup: CDR1 SQVTM, CDR2 ANQGSEA. The CDR3 is 14 amino acids. V was cut by 5 bases and J by 7 bases, with 15 bases left in between. In DNA, the CDR3 is TGCAGCGTTCGTGGCGGGGCCCAGAATTCACCCCTCCACTTT. Its protein is CSVRGGAQNSPLHF.

This clonotype was seen more than once but under ten times. This chain joins TRBV6-5 and TRBJ2-4; no definite D call. The germline V gene has CDR1 MNHEY and CDR2 SVGAGI. This CDR3 comprises 11 residues. Between the trimmed V and J ends, which lost 6 bases and 6 bases, there was a span of 6 bases. CDR3 coding DNA: TGTGCCAGCAGAGGTCGAAACATTCAGTACTTC. Translating it yields CASRGRNIQYF.

The chain recombines TRBV7-9 with TRBJ1-5; the D is unclear. Germline values: CDR1 SEHNR, CDR2 FQNEAQ (reference sequence). The CDR3 spans 17 residues. V lost 6 bases and J 2 bases, leaving 20 bases between the germline ends. CDR3 nucleotides: TGTGCCAGCAGTCAAGTGGTTGGGAGGGAAGGCAATCAGCCCCAGCATTTT. Translated: CASSQVVGREGNQPQHF.

This clonotype was seen a handful of times. V is TRBV6-6 and J is TRBJ2-3; D remains unclear. The CDR3 is made up of 13 amino acids. The germline V gene has CDR1 MNHNY and CDR2 SVGAGI (reference sequence). V was clipped by 7 bases and J by 4 bases, with 12 bases between them. The CDR3: CASTSGFPDTQYF. Written as DNA, the CDR3 is TGTGCCAGCACCTCAGGTTTCCCAGATACGCAGTATTTT.

The chain links TRBV10-3 to TRBJ2-7; 8 nucleotides line up with TRBD2. This CDR3 comprises 14 residues. J gave up 0 bases and V 11 bases, and 9 bases lay outside the gene matches. Germline assignment: CDR1 ENHRY and CDR2 SYGVKD. CDR3 sequence (DNA): TGTGCCGCCGCCGCCGGGACTAGCTCCTACGAGCAGTACTTC. This sequence encodes CAAAAGTSSYEQYF.

The chain carries TRBV20-1 and TRBJ2-7; no clear D gene. This CDR3 has 12 amino acids. Germline V CDR1 and CDR2: DFQATT, SNEGSKA (reference sequence). V lost 0 bases, J lost 3 bases, and 6 bases lay in between. This CDR3 reads CSAREGNYEQYF. CDR3 coding DNA: TGCAGTGCTAGAGAGGGAAACTACGAGCAGTACTTC.

This clonotype was counted many times. The chain couples TRBV6-2 or TRBV6-3 to TRBJ1-1, with D perhaps TRBD1 (5 bases). V was trimmed by 5 bases and J by 4 bases, leaving 11 bases between them. The CDR3 is 13 amino acids. Germline V CDR1 and CDR2: MNHEY, SVGEGT. The chain's CDR3 is CASSIGGSTEAFF. In DNA form, the CDR3 reads TGTGCCAGCAGTATTGGGGGGAGCACTGAAGCTTTCTTT.